What follows are 10 T cell receptor beta chains derived from one specimen sequenced in a study of a mutant IDH1 vaccine in newly diagnosed glioma. Their specific antigens are unknown. Sequenced by immunoSEQ multiplex PCR; TCRdb stores in-frame clones only, minus some. The data show approximately 41,000 clones, with approximately 92% seen just once and roughly 1.5% held by the top ten. Time point of the sample: week 35, safety follow-up. Every vaccine dose comprised 300 ug of mutant IDH1 20-mer peptide plus topical imiquimod. The material was PBMCs, obtained from a glioma patient whose treatment included an IDH1 peptide vaccine. These receptors were taken from a man aged 40-49 years with glioma.

The chain uses TRBV27 and TRBJ2-2; no reliable D call. Germline V gene lookup returns CDR1 MNHEY and CDR2 SMNVEV (reference sequence). This CDR3 comprises 16 residues. Trimming pared 1 base from V and 0 bases from J, leaving 9 bases between. In DNA form, the CDR3 reads TGTGCCAGCAGTTTATTAGGTTTCGCGAACACCGGGGAGCTGTTTTTT. This gives the protein CASSLLGFANTGELFF.

This chain links TRBV4-3 with TRBJ2-3, with 7 bases identical to TRBD2. The CDR3 contains 20 residues. J lost 2 bases, V lost 0 bases, and 17 bases had no gene match. Looked up from germline, CDR1 is LGHNA and CDR2 is YSLEER. CDR3 coding DNA: TGCGCCAGCAGCCAAGACCATCAGCGGGACTCTTACTTTCCCACAGATACGCAGTATTTT. As protein: CASSQDHQRDSYFPTDTQYF.

The rearrangement joins TRBV6-5 to TRBJ2-5, with D maybe TRBD1 (6 bases). The J call may be faulty, since TRBJ2-7 better matches the DNA end. Germline V gives CDR1 MNHEY, CDR2 SVGAGI. There are 15 residues in the CDR3. In DNA form, the CDR3 reads TGTGCCAGCAGTTACTCACAGGGTCCCTGGTACGAGCAGTACTTC. Translated, it gives CASSYSQGPWYEQYF.

The CDR3 sequence: CASSENRQNTEAFF. Here the CDR3 DNA reads TGTGCCAGCAGTGAAAACAGACAGAACACTGAAGCTTTCTTT. The chain has TRBV6-1 and TRBJ1-1; no definite D call. From germline, CDR1 is MNHNS and CDR2 SASEGT. The V end was cut by 2 bases, the J end by 1 base, with 8 bases between. The CDR3 spans 14 residues.

This CDR3 is CASSRQGAQGYTF. CDR3 DNA sequence: TGTGCCAGCAGCCGACAGGGGGCTCAGGGCTACACCTTC. The chain couples TRBV27 to TRBJ1-2, with 10 bases that match TRBD1. Germline V CDR1 and CDR2: MNHEY, SMNVEV (reference sequence). CDR3 length equals 13 residues. The V gene end was trimmed by 6 bases and the J gene end by 8 bases; junction bases not matched to a gene: 6.

CDR3 amino acids: CASIVTGTSYNEQFF. The CDR3 bases are TGTGCCAGCATAGTCACCGGGACTAGCTACAATGAGCAGTTCTTC. The J gene is TRBJ2-1, the V gene TRBV6-1; 8 bases agree with TRBD2. The trim removed 7 bases at V and 3 bases at J, leaving 8 bases unmatched. The CDR3 covers 15 residues. The germline CDR1 and CDR2 sequences are MNHNS and SASEGT.

This chain connects TRBV6-1 to TRBJ2-7; D not certain. CDR3 length equals 12 residues. Trimming cost V 2 bases and J 3 bases, with 5 bases left between them. From germline, CDR1 is MNHNS and CDR2 SASEGT. CDR3 protein: CASSERDYEQYV. The CDR3 DNA reads as TGTGCCAGCAGTGAAAGGGACTACGAGCAGTACGTC.

The J gene is TRBJ2-3, the V gene TRBV6-1; 10 bases fit TRBD2. Trimming took 4 bases from V and 6 from J; bases not matched to a gene: 7. The CDR3 loop spans 15 amino acids. CDR1 and CDR2 from the germline V gene are MNHNS and SASEGT. DNA of the CDR3: TGTGCCAGCAGTGGGCTAGCGGGAGCCCCCGATACGCAGTATTTT. As protein: CASSGLAGAPDTQYF.

The count of this clone is one. The chain employs TRBV6-1 and TRBJ1-3, with a possible D match to TRBD1 (5 bases). Germline assignment: CDR1 MNHNS and CDR2 SASEGT. The V and J ends lost 4 bases and 1 base respectively, with 20 bases between them. The CDR3 is made up of 18 amino acids. CDR3 in amino acids: CASSAAGTGVLSGNTIYF. The CDR3 nucleotides are TGTGCCAGCAGTGCCGCCGGTACGGGGGTATTATCTGGAAACACCATATATTTT.

This chain links TRBV18 with TRBJ2-3; 14 bases line up with TRBD2. The CDR3 spans 19 residues. J was trimmed by 1 base and V by 6 bases; bases with no gene match: 12. Germline values: CDR1 KGHSH, CDR2 LQKENI. As DNA, the CDR3 is TGTGCCAGCTCCCGAACCGGGACTAGCGGGAGTCGGGGCACAGATACGCAGTATTTT. This gives the protein CASSRTGTSGSRGTDTQYF. The variable domain in full, completed from reference TRBV18 and TRBJ2-3, reads NAGVMQNPRHLVRRRGQEARLRCSPMKGHSHVYWYRQLPEEGLKFMVYLQKENIIDESGMPKERFSAEFPKEGPSILRIQQVVRGDSAAYFCASSRTGTSGSRGTDTQYFGPGTRLTVL.